Following are 29 T cell receptor beta chains from one sample sequenced in a study of blood T cell repertoires in COVID-19. Assay: immunoSEQ multiplex PCR; the TCRdb copy retains only in-frame clones and omits some. Of 390,000 or so clones listed, roughly 89% are singletons. Input material: PBMCs or T cells enriched from blood (not recorded which). Source of these receptors: a woman aged 45 to 65 who had recovered from COVID-19.

This sequence joins TRBV2 and TRBJ1-1, with 10 bases matching TRBD1. J was trimmed by 8 bases and V by 6 bases; bases with no gene match: 9. CDR1 is SNHLY and CDR2 is FYNNEI in the germline V gene. The CDR3 is 14 amino acids. CDR3 DNA: TGTGCCAGCAGCGGACAGGGGGGTAGGGCCGAAGCTTTCTTT. Its protein is CASSGQGGRAEAFF.

The chain links TRBV9 to TRBJ2-1, with 9 bases aligning to TRBD1. This CDR3 is built from 16 residues. With V trimmed by 4 bases and J by 5 bases, 10 bases remained unmatched. Germline CDR1 is SGDLS and CDR2 is YYNGEE. Here the CDR3 reads CASSSRTGAPNNEQFF. The CDR3 nucleotides read TGTGCCAGCAGCTCCCGGACAGGGGCACCCAACAATGAGCAGTTCTTC. The full variable domain, in which reference TRBV9 and TRBJ2-1 provide the parts outside the CDR3, is DSGVTQTPKHLITATGQRVTLRCSPRSGDLSVYWYQQSLDQGLQFLIQYYNGEERAKGNILERFSAQQFPDLHSELNLSSLELGDSALYFCASSSRTGAPNNEQFFGPGTRLTVL.

The chain uses TRBV9 and TRBJ2-1; maybe TRBD1 (6 bases). This CDR3 has 14 residues. Trimming took off 3 bases at V and 4 bases at J, with 11 bases between the two ends. CDR1 and CDR2 (germline): SGDLS, YYNGEE. CDR3 protein: CASSGGPLYNEQFF. As DNA, the CDR3 is TGTGCCAGCAGCGGGGGGCCGCTTTACAATGAGCAGTTCTTC.

The rearrangement joins TRBV28 to TRBJ2-1; 8 bases align to TRBD2. The germline V gene encodes CDR1 MDHEN and CDR2 SYDVKM. The junction had 12 bases not matched to a gene; V was cut back by 6 bases and J by 5 bases. CDR3 length: 16 residues. The CDR3 coding sequence is TGTGCCAGCAGCTCCCCCTGGGGACTAGATCACAATGAGCAGTTCTTC. This encodes CASSSPWGLDHNEQFF.

CDR3 nucleotide sequence: TGCAGCGACCGCCGCCGGGAGGAAAAGGGGGATACGCAGTATTTT. Translating gives CSDRRREEKGDTQYF. The genes are TRBV29-1 and TRBJ2-3; 7 bases align to TRBD2. V shed 7 bases and J 6 bases; nucleotides not matched to a gene: 16. Germline V CDR1 and CDR2: SQVTM, ANQGSEA. The CDR3 length is 15 residues.

The gene calls are TRBV19 and TRBJ2-7; TRBD1 matches at 9 bases. Germline V gene sequence: CDR1 LNHDA, CDR2 SQIVND (reference sequence). CDR3 size: 15 residues. V dropped 4 bases and J dropped 2; count of bases not matched to a gene: 6. For the CDR3, the DNA is TGTGCCAGTAGTACGCCGGGACAGGGTGCCTACGAGCAGTACTTC. It specifies CASSTPGQGAYEQYF.

The V gene is TRBV5-6, the J gene TRBJ1-1; TRBD1 might be the D (5 bases). V lost 4 bases and J lost 2, with 12 bases in between. Germline CDR1 is SGHDT and CDR2 is YYEEEE. The CDR3 runs to 14 residues. CDR3: CASSLRGFNTEAFF. CDR3 coding DNA: TGTGCCAGCAGCCTAAGGGGATTTAACACTGAAGCTTTCTTT.

V is TRBV5-1 and J is TRBJ1-1, with D unclear. The ends were cut back, 4 bases at V and 4 bases at J, with 14 bases in the middle. This CDR3 has 14 amino acids. Germline V gene data show CDR1 as SGHRS and CDR2 as YFSETQ. The CDR3 nucleotides read TGCGCCAGCAGCCCCCCAGGTACGTCCACTGAAGCTTTCTTT. Amino acids: CASSPPGTSTEAFF.

The rearrangement links TRBV18 to TRBJ2-5; 7 bases align to TRBD2. V shed 4 bases, J shed 5 bases, and the junction held 13 bases outside the gene matches. The germline V gene has CDR1 KGHSH and CDR2 LQKENI. The CDR3 extends over 16 amino acids. The CDR3 DNA sequence: TGTGCCAGCTCACTGACATCGGCTGTGGGGGGGGAGACCCAGTACTTC. Its protein product is CASSLTSAVGGETQYF.

This sequence joins TRBV18 and TRBJ1-4; no clear D gene. V lost 3 bases and J 2 bases, leaving 7 bases between the germline ends. Germline V gene sequence: CDR1 KGHSH, CDR2 LQKENI. The CDR3 consists of 14 residues. The DNA of the CDR3 is TGTGCCAGCTCACCGCGGAGGACTAATGAAAAACTGTTTTTT. The encoded protein is CASSPRRTNEKLFF.

The V call is TRBV4-1, the J call TRBJ1-1; 7 bases are shared with TRBD1. The V segment lost 4 bases and the J segment 3 bases; nucleotides outside the gene matches: 5. Per germline, CDR1 MGHRA and CDR2 YSYEKL. The CDR3 has 14 residues. CDR3 region: CASSPQGGHTEAFF. CDR3 nucleotide sequence: TGCGCCAGCAGCCCCCAAGGGGGCCACACTGAAGCTTTCTTT.

The chain's CDR3 is CALREGGRQEQYF. The CDR3 DNA is TGTGCCCTTAGGGAGGGGGGGCGTCAGGAGCAGTACTTC. The chain is built from TRBV6-5 and TRBJ2-7; a weak D match, TRBD2 (7 bases). Germline CDR1 is MNHEY and CDR2 is SVGAGI. V was clipped by 11 bases and J by 7 bases, with 21 bases between them. The CDR3 contains 13 residues.

The CDR3 DNA follows: TGTGCCAGCAGCCAATCCGCGACCGGGGAGCTGTTTTTT. Its translation is CASSQSATGELFF. The rearrangement joins TRBV11-2 to TRBJ2-2; unclear D gene. There are 13 residues in the CDR3. CDR1 is SGHAT and CDR2 is FQNNGV in the germline V gene. Trimming took off 5 bases at V and 5 bases at J, with 9 bases between the two ends.

The V call is TRBV27, the J call TRBJ2-4, with 7 bases identical to TRBD1. Germline assignment: CDR1 MNHEY and CDR2 SMNVEV (reference sequence). The CDR3 has 15 amino acids. Trimming at V came to 5 bases and at J to 7 bases, leaving 11 bases not matched to a gene. The CDR3 sequence: CASSKSGTAGNIQYF. The CDR3 DNA is TGTGCCAGCAGTAAATCAGGGACAGCTGGGAACATTCAGTACTTC.

This chain connects TRBV7-2 to TRBJ1-6; no clear D gene. This CDR3 comprises 13 residues. The V end lost 1 base, the J end lost 11 bases, and 9 bases lay between the germline ends. Germline assignment: CDR1 SGHTA and CDR2 FQGNSA. Here the CDR3 reads CASSLGAGAPLHF. DNA of the CDR3: TGTGCCAGCAGCTTAGGAGCCGGGGCACCCCTCCACTTT.

This clone was detected only once. The chain couples TRBV14 to TRBJ1-2; 10 bases match TRBD1. Germline values: CDR1 SGHDN, CDR2 FVKESK. V gave up 6 bases and J gave up 8 bases; unmatched junction bases: 12. The CDR3 totals 15 residues. CDR3 in DNA: TGTGCCAGCAGGTCCCGGGACAGGGGCGAGGGAGGCTACACCTTC. It translates to CASRSRDRGEGGYTF.

The chain uses TRBV7-2 and TRBJ1-5; a weak D match, TRBD1 (5 bases). V was clipped by 6 bases and J by 1 base, with 13 bases between them. Germline V gene sequence: CDR1 SGHTA, CDR2 FQGNSA. The CDR3 sequence is 15 residues long. Written as DNA, the CDR3 is TGTGCCAGCAGAAAGGGGCAGTCAAGCAATCAGCCCCAGCATTTT. The encoded protein is CASRKGQSSNQPQHF.

V and J are TRBV6-5 and TRBJ1-1; 9 bases align to TRBD1. The CDR3 totals 15 residues. Germline CDR1 and CDR2: MNHEY and SVGAGI. The junction had 5 bases not matched to a gene; V was cut back by 5 bases and J by 1 base. For the CDR3, the DNA is TGTGCCAGCAGTACGGGACAGGGACCGAACACTGAAGCTTTCTTT. This gives the protein CASSTGQGPNTEAFF.

V usage is TRBV9 and J usage is TRBJ1-3; TRBD1 might be the D (5 bases). CDR1 and CDR2 from the germline V gene are SGDLS and YYNGEE. The CDR3 extends over 17 amino acids. V dropped 1 base and J dropped 1 base, with 15 bases sitting between them. CDR3 region: CASSVLRQGSSGNTIYF. In DNA, the CDR3 is TGTGCCAGCAGCGTACTCAGGCAGGGCAGTTCTGGAAACACCATATATTTT.

The V gene is TRBV11-3, the J gene TRBJ2-7; tentatively, D is TRBD2 (5 bases). V was trimmed by 1 base and J by 2 bases, leaving 12 bases between them. Germline CDR1 is SGHNT and CDR2 is YENEEA. The length of the CDR3 is 15 residues. The CDR3 protein is CASSLGRAGPYEQYF. CDR3 DNA sequence: TGTGCCAGCAGCTTAGGCCGCGCGGGCCCCTACGAGCAGTACTTC.

V usage is TRBV28 and J usage is TRBJ1-1; 8 bases are shared with TRBD1. V shed 6 bases, J shed 10 bases, and the junction held 16 bases outside the gene matches. The CDR3 sequence is 15 residues long. From germline, CDR1 is MDHEN and CDR2 SYDVKM. Written as DNA, the CDR3 is TGTGCCAGCAGCCGGCTGACAGGGGCGAAAAGGTTAGCTTTCTTT. Translation gives CASSRLTGAKRLAFF.

The rearrangement uses TRBV28 and TRBJ2-7; 8 bases align to TRBD1. Losses at the gene ends were 3 bases for V and 4 bases for J; bases not matched to a gene: 8. Looked up from germline, CDR1 is MDHEN and CDR2 is SYDVKM. The CDR3 sequence is 15 residues long. CDR3 DNA: TGTGCCAGCAGTTTGACAGGGGCAAACCCATACGAGCAGTACTTC. Encoded protein: CASSLTGANPYEQYF.

V is TRBV10-3 and J is TRBJ1-2; a weak D match, TRBD1 (6 bases). The CDR3 runs to 14 residues. V was shortened by 3 bases and J by 10 bases, with 18 bases between the two germline ends. Per germline, CDR1 ENHRY and CDR2 SYGVKD. CDR3 sequence: CAISDPPGVGDYTF. The CDR3 nucleotides are TGTGCCATCAGTGACCCGCCAGGGGTAGGTGACTACACCTTC.

This chain connects TRBV7-2 to TRBJ2-1; 7 bases are a match to TRBD1. The CDR3 runs 16 residues. V was clipped by 0 bases and J by 6 bases; unmatched bases: 8. Germline V lookup: CDR1 SGHTA, CDR2 FQGNSA. The CDR3 loop reads CASSLAVRQGLNEQFF. The DNA for the CDR3 is TGTGCCAGCAGCTTAGCCGTGAGACAGGGTCTCAATGAGCAGTTCTTC.

This chain links TRBV28 with TRBJ2-1, with TRBD2 identical over 10 bases. The CDR3 consists of 16 residues. The ends lost 5 bases at V and 1 base at J; junction bases unmatched: 5. Per the germline V gene, CDR1 is MDHEN and CDR2 is SYDVKM. The chain's CDR3 is CASSLVSGGSYNEQFF. CDR3 bases: TGTGCCAGCAGTCTCGTTAGCGGGGGGTCCTACAATGAGCAGTTCTTC.

The chain combines TRBV19 with TRBJ1-4; D gene unclear. The CDR3 has 18 residues. Trimming removed 1 base at V and 1 base at J, with 16 bases between. CDR1 and CDR2 (germline): LNHDA, SQIVND (reference sequence). The CDR3 is CASSIGLPATGTNEKLFF. The CDR3 DNA sequence: TGTGCCAGTAGTATAGGTCTTCCCGCGACGGGAACTAATGAAAAACTGTTTTTT.

This CDR3 is CASSNSGVPEAFF. CDR3 DNA: TGTGCCAGCAGTAATTCAGGGGTACCTGAAGCTTTCTTT. The chain joins TRBV7-9 to TRBJ1-1; TRBD1 is a possible D gene (6 bases). Trimming took 6 bases from V and 6 from J, leaving 14 bases between them. CDR3 length: 13 residues. Germline CDR1 and CDR2: SEHNR and FQNEAQ (reference sequence).

The gene calls are TRBV15 and TRBJ2-7, with D perhaps matching TRBD2 (5 bases). Looked up from germline, CDR1 is LNHNV and CDR2 is YYDKDF (reference sequence). V dropped 0 bases and J dropped 1 base, with 13 bases sitting between them. The CDR3 contains 16 residues. CDR3 sequence reads: CATSRDVSEASYEQYF. The CDR3 region has the DNA TGTGCCACCAGCAGAGATGTTAGCGAGGCGTCCTACGAGCAGTACTTC. The variable domain in full, with the rest retrieved from reference TRBV15 and TRBJ2-7, is DAMVIQNPRYQVTQFGKPVTLSCSQTLNHNVMYWYQQKSSQAPKLLFHYYDKDFNNEADTPDNFQSRRPNTSFCFLDIRSPGLGDTAMYLCATSRDVSEASYEQYFGPGTRLTVT.

The rearrangement joins TRBV4-2 to TRBJ1-5; D is uncertain. CDR3 length: 15 residues. V lost 0 bases and J lost 0, with 6 bases in between. The germline V gene encodes CDR1 LGHNA and CDR2 YNFKEQ. The CDR3 nucleotides read TGTGCCAGCAGCCAAGACACTTCTAGCAATCAGCCCCAGCATTTT. This codes for CASSQDTSSNQPQHF.